This TCR beta chain came from a study of blood T cell repertoires in COVID-19 (TCRdb year 2020). About the investigation overall: Collaborator samples came from the United States, Italy and Spain and covered acute and convalescent phases of COVID-19. Where available, HLA class I and class II types were taken from metadata supplied by the sample provider and were not determined by assay-based typing. The prospective study material was composed of cDNA or gDNA derived from T cells, B-cell-depleted T cells, or PBMCs. Deeply sampled blood TCRbeta repertoires from subjects exposed to, actively infected with, or recovered from COVID-19 were included in the dataset. The repertoires were made available in a free public database intended to serve as a resource for research on the immune response to SARS-CoV-2. Samples were obtained from the ongoing ImmuneRACE study (first 160 participants) and from roughly 1,300 subjects provided by 6 global collaborators. The sample metadata nearly always contained a de-identified subject ID, COVID-19 status, age in years and sex.

Of note for this clone: Its antigen is still unknown. There are no base qualities to consult, and no much larger clone falls within one base.

The immunoSEQ Assay, a bias-controlled multiplex PCR, was used to amplify TCRbeta CDR3 regions from genomic DNA. The paper's data handling went like this. Nucleated cell counts per sample were estimated from amplification of reference gene primers within the assay. To quantify the absolute abundance of each unique TCRbeta CDR3 rearrangement, sequence reads were collapsed and filtered. For each sample, productive Simpson clonality was calculated as the square root of Simpson's diversity index over productive rearrangements. Not all clones reach the TCRdb copy of this immuneACCESS table, which keeps in-frame sequences only. Checked studies attribute under half of the gap to unresolved V genes and leave the rest unexplained. V, J and clone size are taken as reported in that table, and D and trimming were inferred from the DNA itself. The sample table lists 200,000 to 250,000 clones, 80% to 90% of them with a count of one. The ten largest make up roughly 1.7% of the sample.

Findings and caveats that apply to the study as a whole: How much clinical and demographic metadata was included differed by source and by participant, and the metadata was provided uncurated.

Participants in the prospective study were aged roughly 18 to 89 years, lived in 20 to 30 United States geographic areas, and enrolled through a virtual design. Cohort assignment in the prospective study relied on participant-reported clinical history from a screening survey and a study questionnaire. For ImmuneRACE Cohort 3, a participant was defined as recovered based on two consecutive negative NP/OP PCR tests, clearance by a healthcare professional, or resolution of symptoms. In the prospective study, mobile phlebotomists collected whole blood, serum and a nasopharyngeal or oropharyngeal swab from each participant. Participants in the prospective study had the option to provide additional blood draws and questionnaires over an approximately 2-month period. Prospective study blood samples were shipped either frozen or at room temperature before DNA extraction. The sequenced sample was PBMCs or T cells enriched from blood (not recorded which). This sequence was found in a man aged 35-49 years who had recovered from COVID-19.

The CDR3 protein: CASRSPSGRGYEQYF. The sequence in DNA is TGTGCCAGCAGGTCCCCGAGCGGGCGGGGCTACGAGCAGTACTTC. The chain links TRBV28 with TRBJ2-7, with a tentative D gene TRBD2 over 6 matching bases. The CDR3 numbers 15 residues from cysteine through phenylalanine. Only CDR3 DNA is held: 45 bases, read in frame from base 1. CDR1 and CDR2, looked up from the germline V gene, are MDHEN and SYDVKM. V gives up 6 bases and J gives up 3 bases, and the segment between their germline ends measures 18 bases.